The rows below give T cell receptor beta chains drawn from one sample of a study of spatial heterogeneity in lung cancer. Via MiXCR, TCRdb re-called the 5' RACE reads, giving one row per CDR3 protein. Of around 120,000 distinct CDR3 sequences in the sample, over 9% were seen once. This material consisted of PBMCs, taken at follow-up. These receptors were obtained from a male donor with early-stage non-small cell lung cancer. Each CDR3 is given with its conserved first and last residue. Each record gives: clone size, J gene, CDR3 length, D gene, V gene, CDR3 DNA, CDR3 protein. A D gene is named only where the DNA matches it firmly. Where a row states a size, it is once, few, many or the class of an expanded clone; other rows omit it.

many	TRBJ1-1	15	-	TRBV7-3	TGTGCCAGCAGCCCCCAAGGGATCCCGAGCGCTGAAGCTTTCTTT	CASSPQGIPSAEAFF
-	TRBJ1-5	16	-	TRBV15	TGTGCCACCAGCAGAGATTTGGGGGAGGTGAATCAGCCCCAGCATTTT	CATSRDLGEVNQPQHF
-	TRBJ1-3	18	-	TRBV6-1	TGTGCCAGCAGTGAAGGCGGCTGGGCAGACCTTTCTGGAAACACCATATATTTT	CASSEGGWADLSGNTIYF
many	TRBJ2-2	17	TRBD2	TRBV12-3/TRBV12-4	TGTGCCAGCAGTACTAGCGGGGCCTCCGCGAACACCGGGGAGCTGTTTTTT	CASSTSGASANTGELFF
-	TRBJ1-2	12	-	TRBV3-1	TGTGCCAGCAGCCAAGTATACTATGGCTACACCTTC	CASSQVYYGYTF
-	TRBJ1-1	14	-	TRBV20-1	TGCAGTGCTAAAGCCCGCAGGCTGAACACTGAAGCTTTCTTT	CSAKARRLNTEAFF
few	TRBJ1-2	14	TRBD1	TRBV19	TGTGCCAGTACCCAGGGGGAGGGTACCTATGGCTACACCTTC	CASTQGEGTYGYTF
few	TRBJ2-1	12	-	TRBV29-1	TGCAGCGTCGGACATCCCTACAATGAGCAGTTCTTC	CSVGHPYNEQFF
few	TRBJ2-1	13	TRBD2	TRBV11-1	TGTGCCAGCAGCTTAGGGACTAGCGGGGAGCAGTTCTTC	CASSLGTSGEQFF
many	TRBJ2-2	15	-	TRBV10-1	TGCGCCAGATTCAGGGGGGGCGCAGGCACCGGGGAGCTGTTTTTT	CARFRGGAGTGELFF
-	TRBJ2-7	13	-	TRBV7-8	TGTGCCAGCAGCTTAGTCGGACCCCACGAGCAGTACTTC	CASSLVGPHEQYF
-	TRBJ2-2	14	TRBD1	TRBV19	TGTGCCAGTAGTATGACAGGGATTACCGGGGAGCTGTTTTTT	CASSMTGITGELFF
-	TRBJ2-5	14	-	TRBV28	TGTGCCAGCAGGCCCCCCCGACCCCAAGAGACCCAGTACTTC	CASRPPRPQETQYF
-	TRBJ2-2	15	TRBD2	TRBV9	TGTGCCAGCAGCGTAGGTGGCGGGAGCACCGGGGAGCTGTTTTTT	CASSVGGGSTGELFF
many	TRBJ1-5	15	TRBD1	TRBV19	TGTGCCAGTAGTGTATGGCAGGGGGAAGGACAGCCCCAGCATTTT	CASSVWQGEGQPQHF
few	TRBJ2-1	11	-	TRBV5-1	TGCGCCAGCAGCACGGACATAGAGCAGTTCTTC	CASSTDIEQFF
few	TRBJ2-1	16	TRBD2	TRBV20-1	TGCAGTGCTCATCGACCGGGACTAGCGACCTACAATGAGCAGTTCTTC	CSAHRPGLATYNEQFF
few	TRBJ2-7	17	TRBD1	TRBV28	TGTGCCAGCAGTTCACAGCCGGGGACAGGGGTTTCCTACGAGCAGTACTTC	CASSSQPGTGVSYEQYF
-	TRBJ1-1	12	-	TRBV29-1	TGCAGCGGTCAGGGTGCAGAACGTGAAGCTTTCTTT	CSGQGAEREAFF
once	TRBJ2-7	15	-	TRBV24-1	TGTGCCACCAGTGATTCGGGGACATTGCCCTACGAGCAGTACTTC	CATSDSGTLPYEQYF
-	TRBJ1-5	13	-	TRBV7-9	TGTGCCAGCAGCTTAATGGGGAATCAGCCCCAGCATTTT	CASSLMGNQPQHF
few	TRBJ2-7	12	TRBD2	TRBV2	TGTGCCAGCACCGAAAGCGCGGGGGGGGAGTACTTC	CASTESAGGEYF
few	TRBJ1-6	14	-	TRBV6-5	TGTGCCAGCAGTTTACAGGGAGGTAATTCACCCCTCCACTTT	CASSLQGGNSPLHF
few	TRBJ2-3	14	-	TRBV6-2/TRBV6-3	TGTGCCAGCAGACAATCTAGACTCGCAGATACGCAGTATTTT	CASRQSRLADTQYF
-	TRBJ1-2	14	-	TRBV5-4	TGTGCCAGCAGCTCGCTGGTAGGGCACTATGGCTACACCTTC	CASSSLVGHYGYTF
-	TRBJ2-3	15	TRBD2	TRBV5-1	TGCGCCAGCAGCTTCCTAGCGGAGGGCACAGATACGCAGTATTTT	CASSFLAEGTDTQYF
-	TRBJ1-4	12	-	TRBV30	TGTGCCTGGAGGTACGCGAATGAAAAACTGTTTTTT	CAWRYANEKLFF
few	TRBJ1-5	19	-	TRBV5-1	TGCGCCAGCAGCTTTGGTCCCGACAGGTTGGGGGACGGCAATCAGCCCCAGCATTTT	CASSFGPDRLGDGNQPQHF
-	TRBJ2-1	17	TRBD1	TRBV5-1	TGCGCCAGCAGCTCCTGGGACAGGGGTGGTCTTCACAATGAGCAGTTCTTC	CASSSWDRGGLHNEQFF
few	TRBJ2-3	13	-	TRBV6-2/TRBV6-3	TGTGCCAGCAGCTCCGGCCGGGCAGATACGCAGTATTTT	CASSSGRADTQYF
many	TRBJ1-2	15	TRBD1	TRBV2	TGTGCCAGCAGTCGGACAGGGGGGACTAACTATGGCTACACCTTC	CASSRTGGTNYGYTF
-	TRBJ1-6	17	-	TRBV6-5	TGTGCCAGCACTCAAGCTGCCTCAGGGAGATATAATTCACCCCTCCGCTTT	CASTQAASGRYNSPLRF
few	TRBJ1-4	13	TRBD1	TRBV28	TGTGCCAGCAGCCCCGGGACAGATGAAAAACTGTTTTTT	CASSPGTDEKLFF
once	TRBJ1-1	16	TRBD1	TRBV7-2	TGTGCCAGCAGCCGGGGACAGGGGCCGATCCACACTGAAGCTTTCTTT	CASSRGQGPIHTEAFF
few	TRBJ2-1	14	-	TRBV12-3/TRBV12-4	TGTGCCAGCAGTTTAAGTGGGGGGACGAATGAGCAGTTCTTC	CASSLSGGTNEQFF
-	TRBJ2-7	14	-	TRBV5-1	TGCGCCAGCAGCCCGGTAGAGGGGCCCTACGAGCAGTACTTC	CASSPVEGPYEQYF
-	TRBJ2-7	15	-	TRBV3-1	TGTGCCAGCAGCCAAGGCTTTAGGGGCTCCTACGAGCAGTACTTC	CASSQGFRGSYEQYF
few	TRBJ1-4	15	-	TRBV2	TGTGCCAGCACCAGAGGTTCAGGACTTAATGAAAAACTGTTTTTT	CASTRGSGLNEKLFF
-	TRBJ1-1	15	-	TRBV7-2	TGTGCCAGCAGCTGGGGCTATGCTTCGAACACTGAAGCTTTCTTT	CASSWGYASNTEAFF
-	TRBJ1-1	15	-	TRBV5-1	TGCGCCAGCAGCTCGGGCCGTGCCCTTAACACTGAAGCTTTCTTT	CASSSGRALNTEAFF
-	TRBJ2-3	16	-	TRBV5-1	TGCGCCAGCAGCTTGGCCGGAACAGGGCGCACAGATACGCAGTATTTT	CASSLAGTGRTDTQYF
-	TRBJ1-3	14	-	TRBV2	TGTGCCAGCAGTGAAGCGCGGACAAGAAACACCATATATTTT	CASSEARTRNTIYF
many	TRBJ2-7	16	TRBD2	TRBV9	TGTGCCAGCAGCTCCCGACTAGCGGGGGGCCCCTACGAGCAGTACTTC	CASSSRLAGGPYEQYF
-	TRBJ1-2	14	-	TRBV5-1	TGCGCCAGCAGACTCGACGCGAGGGACTATGGCTACACCTTC	CASRLDARDYGYTF
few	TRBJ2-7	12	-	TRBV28	TGTGCCTGGGGGCGGGGACCCTACGAGCAGTACTTC	CAWGRGPYEQYF
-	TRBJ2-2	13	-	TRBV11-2	TGTGCCAGCAGCACCATAAACACCGGGGAGCTGTTTTTT	CASSTINTGELFF
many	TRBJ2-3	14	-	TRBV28	TGTGCCAGCAGTTTCCGGACGGCCAACACCCCGCAGTATTTT	CASSFRTANTPQYF
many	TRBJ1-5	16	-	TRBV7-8	TGTGCCAGCAGCCCGTATAGGATCCGTAGCAATCAGCCCCAGCATTTT	CASSPYRIRSNQPQHF
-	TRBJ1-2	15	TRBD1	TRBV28	TGTGCCAGCCCGGGGACAGGGGACTTAAACTATGGCTACACCTTC	CASPGTGDLNYGYTF
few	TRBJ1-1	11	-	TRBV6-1	TGTGCCAGCAGAGGACGGATTGAAGCTTTCTTT	CASRGRIEAFF
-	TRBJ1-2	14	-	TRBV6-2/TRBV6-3	TGTGCCAGCAGTTGGTCCAGGGGAAGCTATGGCTACACCTTC	CASSWSRGSYGYTF
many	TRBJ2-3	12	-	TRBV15	TGTGCCACCAGCGCCTGGTGGGATACGCAGTATTTT	CATSAWWDTQYF
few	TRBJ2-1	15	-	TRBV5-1	TGCGCCAGCAGCTCAGGACGCAGCTCCTACAATGAGCAGTTCTTC	CASSSGRSSYNEQFF
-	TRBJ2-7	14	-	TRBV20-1	TGCAGTGCAACGGACAGTTTCGACCAGCACGAGCAGTACTTC	CSATDSFDQHEQYF
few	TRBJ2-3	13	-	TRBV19	TGTGCCAGTAGTATCCCATTCACAGATACGCAGTATTTT	CASSIPFTDTQYF